The next 11 T cell receptor beta chains were all read from a single sample in a study of blood T cell repertoires in COVID-19. The table came from immunoSEQ multiplex PCR; TCRdb's copy has only in-frame clones and leaves some out. The table shows 150,000 to 200,000 clones, with roughly 88% occurring only once. The sequencing sample was made of PBMCs or T cells enriched from blood (not recorded which). These receptor sequences come from a woman under 30 who had recovered from COVID-19.

The chain has TRBV18 and TRBJ2-3; TRBD1 matches 9 bases. CDR1 and CDR2 from the germline V gene are KGHSH and LQKENI. V dropped 6 bases and J dropped 0; count of bases not matched to a gene: 10. This CDR3 has 17 residues. The CDR3: CASSGDRVSGSTDTQYF. The CDR3 coding sequence is TGTGCCAGCTCCGGGGACAGGGTGAGCGGGAGCACAGATACGCAGTATTTT. Full variable domain (rest looked up from reference TRBV18 and TRBJ2-3): NAGVMQNPRHLVRRRGQEARLRCSPMKGHSHVYWYRQLPEEGLKFMVYLQKENIIDESGMPKERFSAEFPKEGPSILRIQQVVRGDSAAYFCASSGDRVSGSTDTQYFGPGTRLTVL.

This clone was seen just once. This chain links TRBV5-4 with TRBJ1-6; D might be TRBD1 (6 bases). Germline V CDR1 and CDR2: SGHNT, YYREEE (reference sequence). The CDR3 has 16 residues. Trimming removed 4 bases from V and 0 bases from J, with 11 bases in between. The chain's CDR3 is CASSHRASSYNSPLHF. CDR3 in DNA: TGTGCCAGCAGCCACAGGGCTAGCTCCTATAATTCACCCCTCCACTTT. Combining the CDR3 with reference TRBV5-4 and TRBJ1-6 gives the whole variable domain ETGVTQSPTHLIKTRGQQVTLRCSSQSGHNTVSWYQQALGQGPQFIFQYYREEENGRGNFPPRFSGLQFPNYSSELNVNALELDDSALYLCASSHRASSYNSPLHFGNGTRLTVT.

This rearrangement joins TRBV27 to TRBJ1-2; TRBD1 is a possible D gene (6 bases). This CDR3 is built from 15 residues. V lost 6 bases and J 0 bases, leaving 14 bases between the germline ends. Germline assignment: CDR1 MNHEY and CDR2 SMNVEV (reference sequence). The CDR3 reads CASRKAGETNYGYTF. The DNA for the CDR3 is TGTGCCAGCAGGAAGGCAGGGGAAACTAACTATGGCTACACCTTC.

This sequence joins TRBV24-1 and TRBJ1-5, with unresolved D. Deletions cut 5 bases from V and 5 bases from J, with 9 bases between. CDR3 length: 13 residues. CDR1 is KGHDR, CDR2 SFDVKD, per germline. As DNA, the CDR3 is TGTGCCACCAGTGGAGGGTTCTATCAGCCCCAGCATTTT. This gives the protein CATSGGFYQPQHF.

The chain carries TRBV18 and TRBJ1-1; the match to TRBD1 covers 8 bases. In germline, CDR1 is KGHSH, CDR2 LQKENI. The junction had 8 bases not matched to a gene; V was cut back by 5 bases and J by 0 bases. This CDR3 contains 16 residues. The CDR3 nucleotides are TGTGCCAGCTCATCTCGAGGGACAGGACTGAACACTGAAGCTTTCTTT. Translating gives CASSSRGTGLNTEAFF.

V gene TRBV6-2 or TRBV6-3 combines with J gene TRBJ1-5, with D perhaps TRBD1 (5 bases). The CDR3 is made up of 16 amino acids. Germline assignment: CDR1 MNHEY and CDR2 SVGEGT. The ends were cut back, 8 bases at V and 1 base at J, with 18 bases in the middle. CDR3 bases: TGTGCCAGCGGCCTTAGCGGGGGAGGGAGCAATCAGCCCCAGCATTTT. It encodes CASGLSGGGSNQPQHF.

This chain connects TRBV4-2 to TRBJ2-7; D perhaps matches TRBD2 (6 bases). The CDR3 runs to 15 residues. CDR1 is LGHNA, CDR2 YNFKEQ, per germline. With 0 bases removed from V and 3 bases from J, the gap between germline ends came to 12 bases. DNA for the CDR3: TGTGCCAGCAGCCAAGATCAATCGGGGGTCTACGAGCAGTACTTC. It is translated as CASSQDQSGVYEQYF.

V is TRBV6-5 and J is TRBJ2-3, with D perhaps TRBD1 (5 bases). The CDR3 contains 14 residues. Trimming stripped 2 bases from V and 0 bases from J, with 6 bases between. CDR1 and CDR2 (germline): MNHEY, SVGAGI. The CDR3: CASSYGHSTDTQYF. For the CDR3, the DNA is TGTGCCAGCAGTTACGGACATAGCACAGATACGCAGTATTTT.

V is TRBV5-1 and J is TRBJ1-4, with 12 bases aligning to TRBD1. Trimming at V came to 4 bases and at J to 2 bases, leaving 3 bases not matched to a gene. In germline, CDR1 is SGHRS, CDR2 YFSETQ. The CDR3 spans 16 residues. The CDR3 here is CASSMGQGATNEKLFF. CDR3 coding DNA: TGCGCCAGCAGCATGGGACAGGGGGCGACTAATGAAAAACTGTTTTTT.

This clone was observed once. This sequence joins TRBV29-1 and TRBJ1-2, with 11 bases identical to TRBD1. CDR3 length: 14 amino acids. CDR1 and CDR2 from the germline V gene are SQVTM and ANQGSEA. With 3 bases clipped from V and 4 bases from J, the junction kept 4 bases outside the gene matches. CDR3 residues: CSVDGQGAGYGYTF. In nucleotides, the CDR3 is TGCAGCGTTGACGGACAGGGGGCAGGCTATGGCTACACCTTC.

The genes are TRBV29-1 and TRBJ2-3; unclear D gene. V lost 7 bases to trimming and J lost 1 base, with 6 bases between them. This CDR3 spans 11 amino acids. Germline V lookup: CDR1 SQVTM, CDR2 ANQGSEA. The CDR3 bases are TGCAGCGGAACAGGCACAGATACGCAGTATTTT. Its translation is CSGTGTDTQYF.